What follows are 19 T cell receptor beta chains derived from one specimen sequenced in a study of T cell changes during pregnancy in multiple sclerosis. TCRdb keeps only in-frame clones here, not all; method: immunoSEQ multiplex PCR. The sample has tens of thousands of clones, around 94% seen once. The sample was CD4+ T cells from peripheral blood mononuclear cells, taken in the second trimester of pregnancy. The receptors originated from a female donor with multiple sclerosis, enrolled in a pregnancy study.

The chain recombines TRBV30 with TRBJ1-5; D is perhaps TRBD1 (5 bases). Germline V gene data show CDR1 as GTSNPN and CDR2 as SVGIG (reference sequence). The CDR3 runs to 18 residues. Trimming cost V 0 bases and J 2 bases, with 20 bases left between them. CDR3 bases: TGTGCCTGGAGTGTAGGAGGGTTCTTGGGGGGAGGCAATCAGCCCCAGCATTTT. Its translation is CAWSVGGFLGGGNQPQHF.

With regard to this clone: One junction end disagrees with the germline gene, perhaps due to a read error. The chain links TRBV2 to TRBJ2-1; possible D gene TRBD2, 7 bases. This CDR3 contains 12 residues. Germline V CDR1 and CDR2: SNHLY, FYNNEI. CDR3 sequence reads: CYFGGANNEQFF. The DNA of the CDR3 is TGCTACTTTGGGGGGGCAAACAATGAGCAGTTCTTC.

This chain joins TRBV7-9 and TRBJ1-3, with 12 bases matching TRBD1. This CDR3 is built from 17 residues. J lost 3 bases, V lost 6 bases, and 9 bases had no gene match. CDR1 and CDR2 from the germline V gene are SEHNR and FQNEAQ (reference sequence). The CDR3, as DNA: TGTGCCAGCAGTCCCGGGGACAGGGGGCGTCTTGGAAACACCATATATTTT. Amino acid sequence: CASSPGDRGRLGNTIYF.

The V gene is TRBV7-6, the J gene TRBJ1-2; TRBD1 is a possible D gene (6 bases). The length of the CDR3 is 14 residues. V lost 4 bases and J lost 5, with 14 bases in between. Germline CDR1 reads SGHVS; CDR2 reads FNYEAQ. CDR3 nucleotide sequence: TGTGCCAGCAGCTCAAATCAGGGGAGTTATGGCTACACCTTC. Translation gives CASSSNQGSYGYTF.

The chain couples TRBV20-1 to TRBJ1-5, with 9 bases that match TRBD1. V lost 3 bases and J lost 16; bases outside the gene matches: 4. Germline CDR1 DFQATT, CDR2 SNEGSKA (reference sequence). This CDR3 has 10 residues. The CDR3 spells CSARGTGIHF. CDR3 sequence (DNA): TGCAGTGCTAGGGGGACAGGGATCCATTTT.

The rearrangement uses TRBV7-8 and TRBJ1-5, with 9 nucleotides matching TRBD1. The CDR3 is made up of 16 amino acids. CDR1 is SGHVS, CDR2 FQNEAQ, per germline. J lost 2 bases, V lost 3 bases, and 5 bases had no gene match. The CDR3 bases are TGTGCCAGCAGCTTTGGCCGGGACAGGGGCAATCAGCCCCAGCATTTT. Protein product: CASSFGRDRGNQPQHF.

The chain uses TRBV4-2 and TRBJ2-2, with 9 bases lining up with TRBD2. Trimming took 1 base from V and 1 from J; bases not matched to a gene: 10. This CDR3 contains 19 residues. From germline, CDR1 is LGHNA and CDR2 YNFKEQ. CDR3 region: CASSQVESSGGLNTGELFF. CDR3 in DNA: TGTGCCAGCAGCCAAGTAGAGAGTAGCGGGGGCTTGAACACCGGGGAGCTGTTTTTT.

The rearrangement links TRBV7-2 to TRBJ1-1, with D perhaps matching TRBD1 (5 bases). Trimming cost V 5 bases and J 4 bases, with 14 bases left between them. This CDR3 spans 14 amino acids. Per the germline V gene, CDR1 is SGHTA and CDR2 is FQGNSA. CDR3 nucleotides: TGTGCCAGCAGCCCCTTTAGGGGAGGCACTGAAGCTTTCTTT. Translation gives CASSPFRGGTEAFF.

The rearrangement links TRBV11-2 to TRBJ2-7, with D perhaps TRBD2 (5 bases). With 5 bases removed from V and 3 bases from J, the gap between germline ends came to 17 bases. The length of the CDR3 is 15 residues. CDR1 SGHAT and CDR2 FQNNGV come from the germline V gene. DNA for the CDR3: TGTGCCAGCAGCGATATGGCCGCGGGCGTCTACGAGCAGTACTTC. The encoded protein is CASSDMAAGVYEQYF.

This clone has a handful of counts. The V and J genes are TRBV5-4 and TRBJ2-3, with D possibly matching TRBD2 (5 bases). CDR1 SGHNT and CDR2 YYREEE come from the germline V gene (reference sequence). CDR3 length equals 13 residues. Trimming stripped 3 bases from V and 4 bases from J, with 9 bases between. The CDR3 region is CASSSAGADTQYF. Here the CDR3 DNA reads TGTGCCAGCAGCTCCGCGGGCGCAGATACGCAGTATTTT.

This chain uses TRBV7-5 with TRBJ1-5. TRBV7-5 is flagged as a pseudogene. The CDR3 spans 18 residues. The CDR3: CARSSYLIRIYSNQPQHF. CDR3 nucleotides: TGTGCCAGAAGCTCTTACTTAATTCGCATTTATAGCAATCAGCCCCAGCATTTT.

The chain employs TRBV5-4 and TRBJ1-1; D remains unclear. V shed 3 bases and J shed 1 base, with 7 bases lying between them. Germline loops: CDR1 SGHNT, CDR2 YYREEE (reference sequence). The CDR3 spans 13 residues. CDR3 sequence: CASSSSKNTEAFF. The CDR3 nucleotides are TGTGCCAGCAGCTCATCCAAGAACACTGAAGCTTTCTTT.

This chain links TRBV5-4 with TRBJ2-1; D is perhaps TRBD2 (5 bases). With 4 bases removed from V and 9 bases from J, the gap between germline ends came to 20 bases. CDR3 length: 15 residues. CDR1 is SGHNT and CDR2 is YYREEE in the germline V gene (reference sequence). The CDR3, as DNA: TGTGCCAGCAGCGCAACCACGGACTCCCGGGGTGAGCAGTTCTTC. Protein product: CASSATTDSRGEQFF.

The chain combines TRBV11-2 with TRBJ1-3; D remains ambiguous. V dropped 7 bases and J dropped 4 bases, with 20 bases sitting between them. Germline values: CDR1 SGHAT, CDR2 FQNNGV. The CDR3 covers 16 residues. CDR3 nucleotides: TGTGCCAGCACGCAAGATCCGAGGGCGTACGGAAACACCATATATTTT. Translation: CASTQDPRAYGNTIYF.

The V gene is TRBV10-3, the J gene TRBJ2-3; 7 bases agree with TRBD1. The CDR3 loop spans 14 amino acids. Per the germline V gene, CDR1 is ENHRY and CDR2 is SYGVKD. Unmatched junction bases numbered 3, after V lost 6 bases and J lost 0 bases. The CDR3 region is CAIRPGQSTDTQYF. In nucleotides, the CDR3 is TGTGCCATCAGACCGGGACAGAGCACAGATACGCAGTATTTT.

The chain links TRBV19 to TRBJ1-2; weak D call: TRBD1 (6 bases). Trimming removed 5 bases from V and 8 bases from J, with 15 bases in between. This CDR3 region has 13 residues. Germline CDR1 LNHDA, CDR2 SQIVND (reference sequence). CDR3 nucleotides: TGTGCCAGTAGTCCCTCGACAGGCCGGGGCTACACCTTC. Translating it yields CASSPSTGRGYTF.

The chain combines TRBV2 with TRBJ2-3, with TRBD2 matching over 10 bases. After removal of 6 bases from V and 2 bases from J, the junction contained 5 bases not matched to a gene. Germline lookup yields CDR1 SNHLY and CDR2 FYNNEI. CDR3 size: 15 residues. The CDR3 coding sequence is TGTGCCAGCAGGGTCGGACTAGCGGACACAGATACGCAGTATTTT. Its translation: CASRVGLADTDTQYF. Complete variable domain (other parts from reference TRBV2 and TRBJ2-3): EPEVTQTPSHQVTQMGQEVILRCVPISNHLYFYWYRQILGQKVEFLVSFYNNEISEKSEIFDDQFSVERPDGSNFTLKIRSTKLEDSAMYFCASRVGLADTDTQYFGPGTRLTVL.

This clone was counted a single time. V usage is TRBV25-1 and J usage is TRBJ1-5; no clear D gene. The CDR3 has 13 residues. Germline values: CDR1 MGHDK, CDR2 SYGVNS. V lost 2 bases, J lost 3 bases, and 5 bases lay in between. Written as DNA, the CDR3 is TGTGCCAGCAGTGAACAGGTCAATCAGCCCCAGCATTTT. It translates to CASSEQVNQPQHF.

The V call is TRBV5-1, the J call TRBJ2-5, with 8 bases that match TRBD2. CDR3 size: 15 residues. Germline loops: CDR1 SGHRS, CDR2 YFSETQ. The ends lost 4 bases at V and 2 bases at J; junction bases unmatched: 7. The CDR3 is CASSPGLAGQETQYF. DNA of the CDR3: TGCGCCAGCAGCCCAGGACTAGCCGGTCAAGAGACCCAGTACTTC. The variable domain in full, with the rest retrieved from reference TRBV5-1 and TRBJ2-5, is KAGVTQTPRYLIKTRGQQVTLSCSPISGHRSVSWYQQTPGQGLQFLFEYFSETQRNKGNFPGRFSGRQFSNSRSEMNVSTLELGDSALYLCASSPGLAGQETQYFGPGTRLLVL.